This entry concerns a single TCR beta chain. This sample was taken from a study of OX40 agonist ivuxolimab in advanced cancers. Study-level information: Every 2 weeks, patients got intravenous ivuxolimab at one of six dose levels (0.01-10 mg/kg). Hepatocellular carcinoma, melanoma, renal cell or head and neck cancer affected the dose-escalation patients.

The CDR3 extends over 14 amino acids. The germline gives CDR1 SEHNR, CDR2 FQNEAQ (reference sequence). V trimming: 8 bases; J trimming: 5 bases; junction bases outside the gene matches: 11. The study sampled blood at baseline, cycle 4 day 1, and cycle 7 day 1. The assay was immunoSEQ multiplex PCR, and TCRdb's table has in-frame clones only and misses some. Of about 120,000 clones listed, 93% were seen once; the top ten hold 0.15% to 0.16%. This chain connects TRBV7-9 to TRBJ1-1; TRBD1 matches 7 bases. Material: CD4+ or CD8+ T cells sorted from blood, obtained in a trial of the OX40 agonist ivuxolimab. This sequence was found in an adult with an advanced solid tumor such as melanoma, head and neck, liver or kidney cancer. The CDR3 here is CASRQLRQGTEAFF. DNA of the CDR3: TGTGCCAGCCGGCAATTGAGACAGGGAACTGAAGCTTTCTTT. The variable domain in full, with the rest retrieved from reference TRBV7-9 and TRBJ1-1, is DTGVSQNPRHKITKRGQNVTFRCDPISEHNRLYWYRQTLGQGPEFLTYFQNEAQLEKSRLLSDRFSAERPKGSFSTLEIQRTEQGDSAMYLCASRQLRQGTEAFFGQGTRLTVV.